Following are 8 T cell receptor beta chains from one sample sequenced in a study of blood T cell repertoires in COVID-19 (dated by TCRdb to 2020 to 2021). Library preparation used the immunoSEQ multiplex PCR assay. TCRdb holds this immuneACCESS table with in-frame rearrangements only. Some clones are missing; in checked studies, unresolved V genes explain under half, and the rest has no known cause. In all, the sample holds roughly 200,000 clones, and approximately 85% of those were seen once. The ten top clones hold 6.2% of the sample. The material sequenced was PBMCs or T cells enriched from blood (not recorded which). The source is a middle-aged man who had recovered from COVID-19.

The rearrangement links TRBV11-1 to TRBJ1-5; TRBD1 aligns across 9 bases. The germline V gene has CDR1 SGHAT and CDR2 FQDESV (reference sequence). The CDR3 is 15 residues long. The V and J ends lost 1 base and 3 bases, in that order; junction bases with no gene match: 1. CDR3 region: CASSLGTGDNQPQHF. The CDR3 DNA is TGTGCCAGCAGCTTAGGGACAGGGGACAATCAGCCCCAGCATTTT.

The table lists this clone with a count of one. The CDR3 DNA is TGTGCCAGCAGTGACCCTCGAGGAGGTGAAACTAATGAAAAACTGTTTTTT. Translating gives CASSDPRGGETNEKLFF. This sequence joins TRBV2 and TRBJ1-4; unclear D gene. V was trimmed by 3 bases and J by 1 base, leaving 15 bases between them. This CDR3 spans 17 amino acids. From germline, CDR1 is SNHLY and CDR2 FYNNEI.

The V gene is TRBV30, the J gene TRBJ2-2, with TRBD1 identical over 9 bases. Germline V gives CDR1 GTSNPN, CDR2 SVGIG (reference sequence). The CDR3 has 14 residues. With V trimmed by 6 bases and J by 5 bases, 7 bases remained unmatched. The CDR3 sequence: CACSGTGITGELFF. In nucleotides, the CDR3 is TGTGCCTGTTCGGGGACAGGGATTACCGGGGAGCTGTTTTTT.

This clone is a singleton in its sample. J is TRBJ1-6 and V is TRBV3-1 (or the pseudogene TRBV3-2); possible D gene TRBD1, 6 bases. Germline V lookup: CDR1 LGHDT, CDR2 YNNKEL (reference sequence). CDR3 length: 16 amino acids. Deletions cut 3 bases from V and 11 bases from J, with 20 bases between. CDR3 DNA sequence: TGTGCCAGCAGCCACTCCTTACAGGGACAATGGACACCCCTCCACTTT. Translating it yields CASSHSLQGQWTPLHF.

This clone came up once. The rearrangement links TRBV5-1 to TRBJ1-5; D is undetermined. V lost 2 bases, J lost 0 bases, and 9 bases lay in between. The V gene's germline CDR1 is SGHRS and CDR2 YFSETQ. This CDR3 region has 15 residues. The CDR3 protein is CASSLNGDSNQPQHF. CDR3 nucleotides: TGCGCCAGCAGCTTAAACGGGGATAGCAATCAGCCCCAGCATTTT.

This clone was seen many times. This chain joins TRBV5-4 and TRBJ1-4, with D uncertain. This CDR3 region has 13 residues. Trimming pared 4 bases from V and 5 bases from J, leaving 9 bases between. Germline loops: CDR1 SGHNT, CDR2 YYREEE (reference sequence). The CDR3 spells CASSQALNEKLFF. The CDR3 bases are TGTGCCAGCAGCCAGGCCCTGAATGAAAAACTGTTTTTT.

In DNA, the CDR3 is TGTGCCAGCAGCTTAGCGGGGAGCCCAGATACGCAGTATTTT. Protein product: CASSLAGSPDTQYF. The chain recombines TRBV5-8 with TRBJ2-3; 7 bases align to TRBD2. V shed 2 bases, J shed 4 bases, and the junction held 4 bases outside the gene matches. Germline lookup yields CDR1 SGHTS and CDR2 YDEGEE. The CDR3 totals 14 residues.

The chain joins TRBV28 to TRBJ1-4; D unclear. There are 18 residues in the CDR3. V lost 3 bases and J lost 0, with 17 bases in between. CDR1 is MDHEN, CDR2 SYDVKM, per germline. CDR3 in amino acids: CASSFFTVKRPTNEKLFF. DNA for the CDR3: TGTGCCAGCAGTTTCTTTACAGTTAAACGGCCAACTAATGAAAAACTGTTTTTT.